These 22 T cell receptor beta chains came from one sample sequenced in a study of read filtering for tumor transcriptome and immune sequencing. Molecular barcoded adaptors covering alpha/delta and beta/gamma chains were used on approximately 440 ng RNA. TCRdb reanalysed the reads using MiXCR and keeps one entry per CDR3 protein. The sample has around 38,000 distinct CDR3 sequences, 12% to 15% seen once. The sequencing sample was made of a population of CD138-negative cells sorted from bone marrow. These receptors originate from a donor older than 35 with multiple myeloma.

This clonotype was counted a few times. The genes are TRBV20-1 and TRBJ2-3; TRBD2 agrees at 8 bases. This CDR3 is built from 15 residues. J lost 6 bases, V lost 3 bases, and 11 bases had no gene match. Germline V lookup: CDR1 DFQATT, CDR2 SNEGSKA (reference sequence). The CDR3 DNA follows: TGCAGTGCTAGTAGAGGACTAGCCGTCGGGGATACGCAGTATTTT. Translation gives CSASRGLAVGDTQYF.

The sample holds many counts of this clonotype. The chain has TRBV5-1 and TRBJ1-1; no clear D gene. V lost 2 bases to trimming and J lost 3 bases, with 5 bases between them. The CDR3 consists of 12 residues. Per the germline V gene, CDR1 is SGHRS and CDR2 is YFSETQ. CDR3 sequence reads: CASSFGDTEAFF. CDR3 in DNA: TGCGCCAGCAGCTTCGGGGACACTGAAGCTTTCTTT.

The table lists this clonotype with many counts. This chain uses TRBV5-1 with TRBJ2-1; no clear D. The CDR3 sequence is 13 residues long. The V end was cut by 4 bases, the J end by 13 bases, with 18 bases between. The germline gives CDR1 SGHRS, CDR2 YFSETQ. The CDR3, as DNA: TGCGCCAGCAGCCTCGGACCGATAGAATTCCAGTTCTTC. Translation: CASSLGPIEFQFF.

The table lists this clonotype with many counts. V is TRBV19 and J is TRBJ2-7; 9 bases are a match to TRBD2. The J segment lost 6 bases and the V segment lost 5 bases, leaving 8 bases of the junction unmatched. This CDR3 is 14 amino acids long. Germline V gives CDR1 LNHDA, CDR2 SQIVND (reference sequence). The DNA of the CDR3 is TGTGCCAGTAGTGGGACTAGCTTTTCGAGCGAGCAGTACTTC. This sequence encodes CASSGTSFSSEQYF.

The chain has TRBV3-2 and TRBJ2-2. TRBV3-2 is marked as a pseudogene. The CDR3 spans 14 residues. The CDR3, as DNA: TGTGTCAGCAGCCCCGGCGTCAACACCGGGGAGCTGTTTTTT. As protein: CVSSPGVNTGELFF.

This clonotype was seen repeatedly, ten times or more. The CDR3 bases are TGTGCCAGCAGCCGGGGACAGGGGCGAAACATTCAGTACTTC. Translation: CASSRGQGRNIQYF. The V and J genes are TRBV28 and TRBJ2-4; 10 nucleotides align to TRBD1. Germline-derived CDR1 and CDR2 are MDHEN and SYDVKM. The CDR3 spans 14 residues. Unmatched junction bases numbered 5, after V lost 6 bases and J lost 6 bases.

The V gene is TRBV6-1, the J gene TRBJ1-5; D not certain. Germline lookup yields CDR1 MNHNS and CDR2 SASEGT. Between the trimmed V and J ends, which lost 1 base and 0 bases, there was a span of 13 bases. The CDR3 has 17 amino acids. The CDR3 reads CASSEGSRVPSNQPQHF. Here the CDR3 DNA reads TGTGCCAGCAGTGAAGGCTCCAGAGTCCCTAGCAATCAGCCCCAGCATTTT.

In this sample, this clonotype turned up many times. The rearrangement links TRBV6-1 to TRBJ1-1, with D perhaps matching TRBD1 (6 bases). Germline CDR1 is MNHNS and CDR2 is SASEGT. Trimming removed 7 bases from V and 5 bases from J, with 14 bases in between. The CDR3 spans 13 residues. The CDR3 nucleotides are TGTGCCAGCACTGACTTACAGGGAACTGAAGCTTTCTTT. Translated, it gives CASTDLQGTEAFF.

This clonotype was found a few times. This chain links TRBV7-9 with TRBJ1-2, with D uncertain. From germline, CDR1 is SEHNR and CDR2 FQNEAQ (reference sequence). The CDR3 consists of 13 residues. Trimming shortened V by 1 base and J by 0 bases, and 3 bases separated the two germline ends. CDR3 bases: TGTGCCAGCAGCTTAGTCCCTAACTATGGCTACACCTTC. This encodes CASSLVPNYGYTF.

In its sample, this clonotype was seen many times. The DNA for the CDR3 is TGTGCCAGCAGTGGGACGGCAGGGGGGACCGGGGAGCTGTTTTTT. It codes for CASSGTAGGTGELFF. This rearrangement joins TRBV28 to TRBJ2-2; a weak D match, TRBD1 (7 bases). Germline values: CDR1 MDHEN, CDR2 SYDVKM. The CDR3 totals 15 residues. Trimming removed 5 bases at V and 5 bases at J, with 15 bases between. Combining the CDR3 with reference TRBV28 and TRBJ2-2 gives the whole variable domain DVKVTQSSRYLVKRTGEKVFLECVQDMDHENMFWYRQDPGLGLRLIYFSYDVKMKEKGDIPEGYSVSREKKERFSLILESASTNQTSMYLCASSGTAGGTGELFFGEGSRLTVL.

This clonotype was picked up many times. The chain combines TRBV19 with TRBJ2-3; D not resolved. The CDR3 has 12 amino acids. CDR1 LNHDA and CDR2 SQIVND come from the germline V gene (reference sequence). With 5 bases removed from V and 3 bases from J, the gap between germline ends came to 6 bases. CDR3 protein: CASSQSTDTQYF. CDR3 in DNA: TGTGCCAGTAGTCAGTCAACAGATACGCAGTATTTT.

Ten or more counts support this clonotype. The rearrangement joins TRBV29-1 to TRBJ2-2, with D unresolved. The germline V and J ends were trimmed by 6 bases and 8 bases, with 13 bases remaining between them. There are 12 residues in the CDR3. CDR1 and CDR2 from the germline V gene are SQVTM and ANQGSEA. The CDR3, as DNA: TGCAGCGTCGGCGACATAACTGGGGAGCTGTTTTTT. Protein: CSVGDITGELFF.

This clonotype has a count of ten or more. The chain carries TRBV7-2 and TRBJ1-1; D uncertain. The CDR3 extends over 12 amino acids. In germline, CDR1 is SGHTA, CDR2 FQGNSA. V gave up 4 bases and J gave up 8 bases, with 11 bases separating them. CDR3 amino acids: CASSSPTLEAFF. The CDR3 DNA is TGTGCCAGCAGCTCGCCGACGTTAGAAGCTTTCTTT.

This clonotype was found many times. The chain uses TRBV29-1 and TRBJ2-3, with 14 bases aligning to TRBD2. The CDR3 totals 14 residues. Germline V lookup: CDR1 SQVTM, CDR2 ANQGSEA. The trim removed 6 bases at V and 4 bases at J, leaving 3 bases unmatched. CDR3 coding DNA: TGCAGCGTCTCGACTAGCGGGAGGGCAGATACGCAGTATTTT. It translates to CSVSTSGRADTQYF.

Comments on this clonotype: The junction shows a germline mismatch at one end, possibly a read error. The chain uses TRBV24-1 and TRBJ2-6; 7 bases fit TRBD1. The CDR3 is 16 residues long. CDR1 KGHDR and CDR2 SFDVKD come from the germline V gene. The CDR3 nucleotides read TGTGGCACCACCACTAAGGGGGCTACTGGGGCCAACGTCCCGACTTTC. Its protein is CGTTTKGATGANVPTF.

This clonotype was counted ten times or more. The rearrangement uses TRBV27 and TRBJ2-1; 9 bases map to TRBD2. Germline V gene sequence: CDR1 MNHEY, CDR2 SMNVEV (reference sequence). The CDR3 has 16 amino acids. V gave up 2 bases and J gave up 5 bases; unmatched junction bases: 7. The chain's CDR3 is CASSLLRTSAHNEQFF. For the CDR3, the DNA is TGTGCCAGCAGTTTACTCAGGACTAGCGCTCACAATGAGCAGTTCTTC.

The chain has TRBV20-1 and TRBJ2-7, with unresolved D. The V gene lost 3 bases and the J gene lost 2 bases, with 8 bases spanning the gap. The CDR3 length is 12 residues. Germline V CDR1 and CDR2: DFQATT, SNEGSKA (reference sequence). The CDR3 region has the DNA TGCAGTGCTAGCGTAAGACCCTACGAGCAGTACTTC. Translated, it gives CSASVRPYEQYF.

This clonotype was detected many times. The chain recombines TRBV5-1 with TRBJ2-1; 13 nucleotides line up with TRBD2. Germline CDR1 and CDR2: SGHRS and YFSETQ. J gave up 8 bases and V 3 bases, and 5 bases lay outside the gene matches. The CDR3 totals 15 residues. This chain's CDR3 is CASSSRTSGSHEQFF. In nucleotides, the CDR3 is TGCGCCAGCAGCTCCCGGACTAGCGGGAGCCATGAGCAGTTCTTC.

The sample holds many counts of this clonotype. The CDR3 DNA reads TGTGCCAGCAGCCCCGGGGGACTAGCGGGGGGGGTTAGGGGAGGCAATGAGCAGTTCTTC. Encoded protein: CASSPGGLAGGVRGGNEQFF. The chain recombines TRBV7-8 with TRBJ2-1, with 16 bases identical to TRBD2. With 5 bases clipped from V and 6 bases from J, the junction kept 16 bases outside the gene matches. Germline V gene data show CDR1 as SGHVS and CDR2 as FQNEAQ. This CDR3 region has 20 residues. The full variable domain, in which reference TRBV7-8 and TRBJ2-1 provide the parts outside the CDR3, is GAGVSQSPRYKVAKRGQDVALRCDPISGHVSLFWYQQALGQGPEFLTYFQNEAQLDKSGLPSDRFFAERPEGSVSTLKIQRTQQEDSAVYLCASSPGGLAGGVRGGNEQFFGPGTRLTVL.

This clonotype showed up many times. V usage is TRBV7-8 and J usage is TRBJ1-5; D perhaps matches TRBD1 (6 bases). CDR3 length: 13 residues. Trimming took 7 bases from V and 3 from J, leaving 10 bases between them. Germline V gene lookup returns CDR1 SGHVS and CDR2 FQNEAQ. The CDR3 reads CASNQGNNQPQHF. The CDR3 DNA reads as TGTGCCAGCAACCAGGGGAACAATCAGCCCCAGCATTTT.

This clonotype occurred many times. The J gene is TRBJ1-6, the V gene TRBV20-1; maybe TRBD1 (6 bases). Looked up from germline, CDR1 is DFQATT and CDR2 is SNEGSKA (reference sequence). V lost 5 bases and J 0 bases, leaving 14 bases between the germline ends. The CDR3 totals 16 residues. CDR3 sequence reads: CSARGGSGSYNSPLHF. The CDR3 coding sequence is TGCAGTGCTCGTGGGGGCTCGGGCTCCTATAATTCACCCCTCCACTTT.

This clonotype was found once. This may be a read error: a much more frequent sequence differs by one nucleotide. The V and J genes are TRBV12-3 or TRBV12-4 and TRBJ2-2; 7 nucleotides line up with TRBD2. Unmatched junction bases numbered 8, after V lost 6 bases and J lost 4 bases. The CDR3 covers 15 residues. CDR3 residues: CASSTNGGSTGELFF. Written as DNA, the CDR3 is TGTGCCAGCAGCACCAATGGCGGGAGCACCGGGGAGCTGTTTTTT.